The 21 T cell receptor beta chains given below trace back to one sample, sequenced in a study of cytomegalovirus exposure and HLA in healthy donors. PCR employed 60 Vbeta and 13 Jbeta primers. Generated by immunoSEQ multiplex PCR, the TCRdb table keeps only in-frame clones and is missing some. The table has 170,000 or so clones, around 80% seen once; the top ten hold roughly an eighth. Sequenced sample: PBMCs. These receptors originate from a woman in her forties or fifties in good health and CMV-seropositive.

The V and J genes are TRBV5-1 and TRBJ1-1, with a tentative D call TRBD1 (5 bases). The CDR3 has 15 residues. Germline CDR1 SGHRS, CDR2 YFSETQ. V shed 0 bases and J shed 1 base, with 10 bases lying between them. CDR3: CASSLEGLKNTEAFF. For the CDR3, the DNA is TGCGCCAGCAGCTTGGAGGGACTTAAGAACACTGAAGCTTTCTTT.

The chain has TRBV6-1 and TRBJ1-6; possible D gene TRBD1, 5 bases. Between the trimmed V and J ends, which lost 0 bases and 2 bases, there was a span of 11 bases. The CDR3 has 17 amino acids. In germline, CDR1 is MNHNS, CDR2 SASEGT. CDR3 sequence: CASSEAGGATYNSPLHF. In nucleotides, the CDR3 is TGTGCCAGCAGTGAAGCAGGAGGGGCGACCTATAATTCACCCCTCCACTTT.

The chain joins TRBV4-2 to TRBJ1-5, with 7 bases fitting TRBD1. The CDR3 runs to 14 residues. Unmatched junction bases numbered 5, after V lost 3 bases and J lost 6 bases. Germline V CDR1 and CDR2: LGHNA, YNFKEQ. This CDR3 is CASSHGQEGQPQHF. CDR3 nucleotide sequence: TGTGCCAGCAGCCATGGACAGGAGGGTCAGCCCCAGCATTTT.

The CDR3 loop is CASSSTSGNYNEQFF. In nucleotides, the CDR3 is TGTGCCAGCAGCTCGACTAGCGGAAATTACAATGAGCAGTTCTTC. The V gene is TRBV5-5, the J gene TRBJ2-1; 9 nucleotides agree with TRBD2. Losses at the gene ends were 3 bases for V and 4 bases for J; bases not matched to a gene: 5. The CDR3 has 15 amino acids. Germline V gene sequence: CDR1 SGHKS, CDR2 YYEKEE (reference sequence).

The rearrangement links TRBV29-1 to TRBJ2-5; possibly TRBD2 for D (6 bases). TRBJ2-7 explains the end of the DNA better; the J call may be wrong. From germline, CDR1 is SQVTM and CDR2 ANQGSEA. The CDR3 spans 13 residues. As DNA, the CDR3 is TGCAGCGTTGAAAAGTCGCGGGGCTACGAGCAGTACTTC. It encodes CSVEKSRGYEQYF.

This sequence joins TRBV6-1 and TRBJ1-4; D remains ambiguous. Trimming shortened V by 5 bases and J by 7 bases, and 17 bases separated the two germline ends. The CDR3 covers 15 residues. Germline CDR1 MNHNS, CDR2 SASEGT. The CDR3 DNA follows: TGTGCCAGCAGTCCTCCGGGTTCCATGGGTGAAAAACTGTTTTTT. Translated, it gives CASSPPGSMGEKLFF.

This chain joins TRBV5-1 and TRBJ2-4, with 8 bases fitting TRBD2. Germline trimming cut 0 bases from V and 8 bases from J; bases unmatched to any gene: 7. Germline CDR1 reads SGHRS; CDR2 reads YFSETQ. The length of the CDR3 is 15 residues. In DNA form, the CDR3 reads TGCGCCAGCAGCTTGGAGGGGCGGGGGGCGGACATTCAGTACTTC. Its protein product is CASSLEGRGADIQYF.

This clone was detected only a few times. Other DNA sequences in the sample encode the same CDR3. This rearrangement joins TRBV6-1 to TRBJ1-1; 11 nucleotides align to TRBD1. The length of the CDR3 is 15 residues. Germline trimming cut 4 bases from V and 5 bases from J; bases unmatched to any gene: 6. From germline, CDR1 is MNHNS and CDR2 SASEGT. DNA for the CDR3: TGTGCCAGCAGTGCTCCGGACAGGGGGCGGACTGAAGCTTTCTTT. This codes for CASSAPDRGRTEAFF.

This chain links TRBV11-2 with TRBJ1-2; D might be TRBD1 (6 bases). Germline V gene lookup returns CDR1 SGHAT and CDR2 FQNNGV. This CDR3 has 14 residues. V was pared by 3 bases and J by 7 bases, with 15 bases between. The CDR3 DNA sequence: TGTGCCAGCAGCTTCCAGTCGGCAGGGGCTGGCTACACCTTC. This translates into CASSFQSAGAGYTF.

The CDR3 reads CASFKGGYNEQFF. DNA of the CDR3: TGTGCCAGCTTCAAGGGAGGATACAATGAGCAGTTCTTC. The chain links TRBV7-9 to TRBJ2-1, with TRBD2 as a possible D gene (6 bases). The CDR3 has 13 amino acids. Germline CDR1 is SEHNR and CDR2 is FQNEAQ (reference sequence). Trimming cost V 8 bases and J 4 bases, with 12 bases left between them.

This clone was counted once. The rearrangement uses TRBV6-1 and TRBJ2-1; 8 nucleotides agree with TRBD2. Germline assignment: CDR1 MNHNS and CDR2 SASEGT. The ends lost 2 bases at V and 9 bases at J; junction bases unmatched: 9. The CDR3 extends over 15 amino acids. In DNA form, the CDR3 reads TGTGCCAGCAGTGAATGGACGGGGGGGCCCGGTGAGCAGTTCTTC. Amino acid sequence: CASSEWTGGPGEQFF.

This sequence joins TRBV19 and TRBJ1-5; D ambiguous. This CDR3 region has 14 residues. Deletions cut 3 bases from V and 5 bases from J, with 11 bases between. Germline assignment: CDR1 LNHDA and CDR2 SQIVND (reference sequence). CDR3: CASSIEGLYQPQHF. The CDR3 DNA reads TGTGCCAGTAGTATCGAGGGATTGTATCAGCCCCAGCATTTT.

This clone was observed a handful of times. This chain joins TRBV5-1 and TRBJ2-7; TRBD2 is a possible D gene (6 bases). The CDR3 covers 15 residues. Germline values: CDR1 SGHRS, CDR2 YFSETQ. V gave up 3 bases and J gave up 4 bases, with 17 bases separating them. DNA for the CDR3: TGCGCCAGCAGCTCCGATGGGACTCCGGGTTACGAGCAGTACTTC. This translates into CASSSDGTPGYEQYF. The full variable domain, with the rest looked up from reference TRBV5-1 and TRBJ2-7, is KAGVTQTPRYLIKTRGQQVTLSCSPISGHRSVSWYQQTPGQGLQFLFEYFSETQRNKGNFPGRFSGRQFSNSRSEMNVSTLELGDSALYLCASSSDGTPGYEQYFGPGTRLTVT.

The chain's CDR3 is CASSLARGTVREVTEAFF. CDR3 in DNA: TGTGCCAGCAGCTTAGCCCGGGGGACAGTCCGTGAAGTGACTGAAGCTTTCTTT. The chain couples TRBV7-9 to TRBJ1-1; 7 positions match TRBD1. CDR3 length: 18 amino acids. Germline V gene data show CDR1 as SEHNR and CDR2 as FQNEAQ (reference sequence). J was trimmed by 5 bases and V by 0 bases; bases with no gene match: 15.

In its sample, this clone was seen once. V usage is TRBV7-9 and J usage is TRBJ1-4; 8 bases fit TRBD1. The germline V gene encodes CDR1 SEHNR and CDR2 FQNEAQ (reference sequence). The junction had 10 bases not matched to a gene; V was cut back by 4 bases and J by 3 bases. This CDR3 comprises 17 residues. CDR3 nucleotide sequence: TGTGCCAGCAGCTCGACACAGGGGGGAAGGGCTAATGAAAAACTGTTTTTT. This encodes CASSSTQGGRANEKLFF.

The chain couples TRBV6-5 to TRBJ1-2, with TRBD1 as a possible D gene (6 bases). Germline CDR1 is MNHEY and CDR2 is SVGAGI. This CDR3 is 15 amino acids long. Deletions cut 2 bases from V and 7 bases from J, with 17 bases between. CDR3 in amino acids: CASSYAPRRGSGYTF. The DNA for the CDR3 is TGTGCCAGCAGTTACGCCCCTCGCAGGGGAAGTGGCTACACCTTC.

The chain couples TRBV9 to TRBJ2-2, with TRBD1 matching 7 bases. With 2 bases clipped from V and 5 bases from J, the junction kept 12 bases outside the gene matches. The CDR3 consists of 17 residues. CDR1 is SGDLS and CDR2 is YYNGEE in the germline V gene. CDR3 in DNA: TGTGCCAGCAGCGTTTCTTTACAAGGGGGCGGGACCGGGGAGCTGTTTTTT. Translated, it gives CASSVSLQGGGTGELFF.

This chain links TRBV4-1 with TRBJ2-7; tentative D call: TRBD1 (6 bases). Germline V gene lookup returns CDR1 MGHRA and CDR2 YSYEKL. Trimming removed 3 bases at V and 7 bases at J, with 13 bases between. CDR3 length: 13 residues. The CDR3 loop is CASSHVQGWEQYF. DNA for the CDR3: TGCGCCAGCAGCCATGTACAGGGTTGGGAGCAGTACTTC.

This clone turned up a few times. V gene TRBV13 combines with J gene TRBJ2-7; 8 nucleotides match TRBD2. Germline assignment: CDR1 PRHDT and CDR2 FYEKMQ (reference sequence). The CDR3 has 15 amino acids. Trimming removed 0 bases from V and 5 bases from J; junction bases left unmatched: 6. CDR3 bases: TGTGCCAGCAGCTTAGGCAATAGCGGGGACCACGAGCAGTACTTC. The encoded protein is CASSLGNSGDHEQYF.

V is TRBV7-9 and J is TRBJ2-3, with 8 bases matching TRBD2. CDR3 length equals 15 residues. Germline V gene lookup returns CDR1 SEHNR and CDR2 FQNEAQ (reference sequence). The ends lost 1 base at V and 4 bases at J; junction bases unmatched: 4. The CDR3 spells CASSLELAGPDTQYF. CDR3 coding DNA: TGTGCCAGCAGCTTAGAGCTAGCGGGTCCAGATACGCAGTATTTT. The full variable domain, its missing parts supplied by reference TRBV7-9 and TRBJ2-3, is DTGVSQNPRHKITKRGQNVTFRCDPISEHNRLYWYRQTLGQGPEFLTYFQNEAQLEKSRLLSDRFSAERPKGSFSTLEIQRTEQGDSAMYLCASSLELAGPDTQYFGPGTRLTVL.

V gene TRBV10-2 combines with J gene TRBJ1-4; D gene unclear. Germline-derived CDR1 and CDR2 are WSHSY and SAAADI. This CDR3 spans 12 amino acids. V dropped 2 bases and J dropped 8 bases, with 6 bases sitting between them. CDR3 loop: CASSERREKLFF. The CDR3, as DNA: TGCGCCAGCAGTGAGAGGAGGGAAAAACTGTTTTTT.